Sequencing of this T cell receptor beta chain was carried out in a study of T cells in Graves' hyperthyroidism and ophthalmopathy. This CDR3 is 18 amino acids long. Germline V gives CDR1 SGHRS, CDR2 YFSETQ. This clonotype was picked up many times. An end of the junction differs from the germline gene, which may be a read error. What was amplified from RNA transcripts were TCR beta CDR3 regions. TCR CDR3 underwent first-round RT-PCR with the HTBI primer set. Each CDR3 protein gets one entry after TCRdb re-called the multiplex PCR reads with MiXCR. The data hold about 350,000 distinct CDR3 sequences, with around 18% observed a single time.

Source material: blood. The chain combines TRBV5-1 with TRBJ2-2; D tentatively fits TRBD1 or TRBD2 (5 bases each). The receptor was isolated from a woman between 40 and 55 years old with Graves' ophthalmopathy. CDR3 in DNA: TGCGCCAGCAGCTTGGGTCCGGGACGGATAACGAACACCGGGGAACTGTTTTTT. Its protein product is CASSLGPGRITNTGELFF.